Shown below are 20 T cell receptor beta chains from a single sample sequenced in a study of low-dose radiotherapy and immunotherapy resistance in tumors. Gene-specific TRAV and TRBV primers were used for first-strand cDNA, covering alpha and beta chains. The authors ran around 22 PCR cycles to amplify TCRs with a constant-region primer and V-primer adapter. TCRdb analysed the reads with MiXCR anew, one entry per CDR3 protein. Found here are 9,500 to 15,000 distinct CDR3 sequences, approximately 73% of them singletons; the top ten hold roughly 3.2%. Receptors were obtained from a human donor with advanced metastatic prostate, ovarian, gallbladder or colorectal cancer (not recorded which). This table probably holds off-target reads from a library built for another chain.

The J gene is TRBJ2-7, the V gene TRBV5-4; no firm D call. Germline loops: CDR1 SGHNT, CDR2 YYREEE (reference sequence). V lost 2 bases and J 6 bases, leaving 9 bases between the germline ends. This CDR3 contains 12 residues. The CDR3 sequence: CASSLSRSEQYF. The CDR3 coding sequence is TGTGCCAGCAGCTTAAGTCGCAGCGAGCAGTACTTC.

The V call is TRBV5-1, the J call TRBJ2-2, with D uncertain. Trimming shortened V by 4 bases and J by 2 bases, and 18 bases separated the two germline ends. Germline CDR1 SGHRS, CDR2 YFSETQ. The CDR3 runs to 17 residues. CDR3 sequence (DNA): TGCGCCAGCAGCCTGATCCCAAGTTTATTAAACACCGGGGAGCTGTTTTTT. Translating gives CASSLIPSLLNTGELFF.

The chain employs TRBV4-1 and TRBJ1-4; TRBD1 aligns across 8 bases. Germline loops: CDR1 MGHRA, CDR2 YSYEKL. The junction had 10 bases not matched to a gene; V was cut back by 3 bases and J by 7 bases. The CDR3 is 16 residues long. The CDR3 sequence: CASSQEKGTGGEKLFF. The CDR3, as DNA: TGCGCCAGCAGCCAGGAGAAGGGGACAGGCGGTGAAAAACTGTTTTTT.

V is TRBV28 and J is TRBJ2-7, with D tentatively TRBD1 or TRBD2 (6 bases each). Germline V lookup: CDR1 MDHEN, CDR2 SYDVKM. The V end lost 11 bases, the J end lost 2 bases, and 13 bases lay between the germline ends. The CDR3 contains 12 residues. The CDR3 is CAAEGGTYEQYF. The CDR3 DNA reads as TGTGCCGCCGAGGGGGGCACCTACGAGCAGTACTTC.

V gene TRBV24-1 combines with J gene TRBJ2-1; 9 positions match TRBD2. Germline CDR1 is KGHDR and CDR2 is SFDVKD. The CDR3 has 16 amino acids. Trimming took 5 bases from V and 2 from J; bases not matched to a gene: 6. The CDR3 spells CATSGGGRAAYNEQFF. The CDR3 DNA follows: TGTGCCACCAGTGGGGGCGGGAGGGCCGCCTACAATGAGCAGTTCTTC.

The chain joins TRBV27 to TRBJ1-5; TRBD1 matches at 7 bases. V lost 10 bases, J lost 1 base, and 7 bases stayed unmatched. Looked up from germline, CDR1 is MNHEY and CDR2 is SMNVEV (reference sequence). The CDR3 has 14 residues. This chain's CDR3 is CATRDSLSNQPQHF. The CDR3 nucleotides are TGTGCCACCCGGGACAGTTTGAGCAATCAGCCCCAGCATTTT.

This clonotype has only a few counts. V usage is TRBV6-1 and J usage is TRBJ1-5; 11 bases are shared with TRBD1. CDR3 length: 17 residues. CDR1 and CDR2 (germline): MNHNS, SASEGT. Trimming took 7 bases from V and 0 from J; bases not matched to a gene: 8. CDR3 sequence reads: CASTRGQGENSNQPQHF. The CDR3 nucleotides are TGTGCCAGCACTAGGGGACAGGGGGAAAATAGCAATCAGCCCCAGCATTTT.

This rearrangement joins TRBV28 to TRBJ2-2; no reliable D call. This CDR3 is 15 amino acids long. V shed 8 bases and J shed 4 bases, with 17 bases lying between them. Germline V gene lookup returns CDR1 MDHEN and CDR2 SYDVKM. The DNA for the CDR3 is TGTGCCAGCCACCCTGCCTCTCGTGTCACCGGGGAGCTGTTTTTT. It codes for CASHPASRVTGELFF.

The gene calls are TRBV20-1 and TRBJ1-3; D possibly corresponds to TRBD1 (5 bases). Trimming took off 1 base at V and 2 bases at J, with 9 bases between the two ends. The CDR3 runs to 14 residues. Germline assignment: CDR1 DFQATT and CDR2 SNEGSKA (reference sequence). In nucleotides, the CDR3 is TGCAGTGCTAGAGTTGAGACAGCTGGAAACACCATATATTTT. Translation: CSARVETAGNTIYF.

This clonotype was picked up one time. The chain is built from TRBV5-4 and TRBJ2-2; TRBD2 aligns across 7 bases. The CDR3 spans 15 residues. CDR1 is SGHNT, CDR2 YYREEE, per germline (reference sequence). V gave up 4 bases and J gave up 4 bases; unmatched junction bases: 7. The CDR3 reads CASSPGGDSTGELFF. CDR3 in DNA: TGTGCCAGCAGCCCTGGGGGGGACTCCACCGGGGAGCTGTTTTTT.

Here the CDR3 reads CSVETGSGIEQYF. CDR3 nucleotides: TGCAGCGTTGAAACAGGTAGCGGGATCGAGCAGTACTTC. The rearrangement uses TRBV29-1 and TRBJ2-7, with 8 bases matching TRBD2. Per germline, CDR1 SQVTM and CDR2 ANQGSEA. Trimming at V came to 2 bases and at J to 6 bases, leaving 6 bases not matched to a gene. This CDR3 has 13 amino acids.

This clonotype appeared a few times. CDR3 bases: TGTGCCAGCAGCTTCAGGAGAAACACTGAAGCTTTCTTT. It is translated as CASSFRRNTEAFF. The J gene is TRBJ1-1, the V gene TRBV28; D is undetermined. CDR1 and CDR2 from the germline V gene are MDHEN and SYDVKM. The CDR3 is 13 residues long. The germline V and J ends were trimmed by 6 bases and 2 bases, with 10 bases remaining between them.

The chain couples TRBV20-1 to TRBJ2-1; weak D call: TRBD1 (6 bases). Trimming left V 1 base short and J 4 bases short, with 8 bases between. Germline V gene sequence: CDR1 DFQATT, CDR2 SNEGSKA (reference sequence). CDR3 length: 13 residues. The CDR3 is CSARARGYNEQFF. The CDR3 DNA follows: TGCAGTGCTAGAGCCAGGGGTTACAATGAGCAGTTCTTC.

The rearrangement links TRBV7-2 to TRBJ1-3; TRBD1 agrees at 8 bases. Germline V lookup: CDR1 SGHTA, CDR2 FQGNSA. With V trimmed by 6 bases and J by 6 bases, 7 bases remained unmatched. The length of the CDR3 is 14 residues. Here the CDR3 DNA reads TGTGCCAGCAGGCACCCGACAGGGGAAAACACCATATATTTT. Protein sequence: CASRHPTGENTIYF. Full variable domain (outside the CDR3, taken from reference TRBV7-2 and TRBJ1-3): GAGVSQSPSNKVTEKGKDVELRCDPISGHTALYWYRQSLGQGLEFLIYFQGNSAPDKSGLPSDRFSAERTGGSVSTLTIQRTQQEDSAVYLCASRHPTGENTIYFGEGSWLTVV.

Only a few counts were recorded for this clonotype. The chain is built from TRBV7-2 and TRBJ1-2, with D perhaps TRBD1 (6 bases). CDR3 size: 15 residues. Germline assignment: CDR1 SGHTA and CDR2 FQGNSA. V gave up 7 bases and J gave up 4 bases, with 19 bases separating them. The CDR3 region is CASTISGGQFYGYTF. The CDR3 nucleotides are TGTGCCAGCACGATTAGTGGGGGCCAGTTCTATGGCTACACCTTC.

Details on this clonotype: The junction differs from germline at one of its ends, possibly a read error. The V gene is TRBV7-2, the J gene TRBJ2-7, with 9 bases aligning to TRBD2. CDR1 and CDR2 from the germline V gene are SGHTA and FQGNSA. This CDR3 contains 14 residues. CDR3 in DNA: TGTGCCAGCAGCATAGCGGGGGCGGGCTACGAGCAGTACTTC. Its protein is CASSIAGAGYEQYF.

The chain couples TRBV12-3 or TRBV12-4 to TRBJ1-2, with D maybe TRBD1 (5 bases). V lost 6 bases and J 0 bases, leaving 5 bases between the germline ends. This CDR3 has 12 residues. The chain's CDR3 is CASRGANYGYTF. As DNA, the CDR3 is TGTGCCAGCAGAGGGGCTAACTATGGCTACACCTTC.

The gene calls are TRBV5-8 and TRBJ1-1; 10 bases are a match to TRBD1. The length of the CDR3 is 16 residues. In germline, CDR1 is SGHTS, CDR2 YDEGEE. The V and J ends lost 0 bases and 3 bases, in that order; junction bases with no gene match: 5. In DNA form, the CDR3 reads TGTGCCAGCAGCTTGGGGACAGGGGGGGATGACACTGAAGCTTTCTTT. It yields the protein CASSLGTGGDDTEAFF.

The chain's CDR3 is CSARDSAGDSYEQYF. The CDR3 nucleotides are TGCAGTGCTAGAGATTCGGCAGGGGATTCCTACGAGCAGTACTTC. V and J are TRBV20-1 and TRBJ2-7; tentatively, D is TRBD1 (6 bases). The germline CDR1 and CDR2 sequences are DFQATT and SNEGSKA (reference sequence). CDR3 size: 15 residues. Trimming took 0 bases from V and 1 from J, leaving 13 bases between them.

In DNA form, the CDR3 reads TGCAGTGCTGGGATTGCAGGGTCCTACAATGAGCAGTTCTTC. Translating gives CSAGIAGSYNEQFF. The chain employs TRBV20-1 and TRBJ2-1, with D possibly TRBD1 on 5 matching bases. The CDR3 contains 14 residues. Germline V CDR1 and CDR2: DFQATT, SNEGSKA (reference sequence). V was pared by 5 bases and J by 1 base, with 12 bases between.